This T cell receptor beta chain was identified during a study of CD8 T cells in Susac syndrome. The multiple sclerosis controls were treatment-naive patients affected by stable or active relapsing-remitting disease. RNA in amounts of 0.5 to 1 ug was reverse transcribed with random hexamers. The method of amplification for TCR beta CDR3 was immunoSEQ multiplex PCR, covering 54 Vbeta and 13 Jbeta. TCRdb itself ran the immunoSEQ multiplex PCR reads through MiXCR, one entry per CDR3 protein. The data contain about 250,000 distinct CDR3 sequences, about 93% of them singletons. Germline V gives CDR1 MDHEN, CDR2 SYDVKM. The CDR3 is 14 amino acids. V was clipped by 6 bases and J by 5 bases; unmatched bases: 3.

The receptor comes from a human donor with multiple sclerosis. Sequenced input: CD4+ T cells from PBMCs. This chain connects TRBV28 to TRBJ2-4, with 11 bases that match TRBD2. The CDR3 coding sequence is TGTGCCAGCAGCCCTAGCGGGGGGCAAAACATTCAGTACTTC. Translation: CASSPSGGQNIQYF.